The 6 T cell receptor beta chains below all came from one sample that was sequenced in a study of cytomegalovirus exposure and HLA in healthy donors. 60 Vbeta and 13 Jbeta primers were used in PCR. Here immunoSEQ multiplex PCR was the method, and the copy in TCRdb shows in-frame clones only, minus some. The data contain approximately 130,000 clones, approximately 80% of them singletons. The material sequenced was PBMCs. Every receptor here comes from a man between 18 and 35 years old in good health and CMV-seropositive.

The rearrangement joins TRBV5-1 to TRBJ2-6; D not certain. From germline, CDR1 is SGHRS and CDR2 YFSETQ. Between the trimmed V and J ends, which lost 4 bases and 1 base, there was a span of 6 bases. There are 14 residues in the CDR3. This chain's CDR3 is CASSPSSGANVLTF. The CDR3 nucleotides are TGCGCCAGCAGCCCCTCGTCTGGGGCCAACGTCCTGACTTTC.

The J gene is TRBJ2-7, the V gene TRBV10-2; 10 bases are shared with TRBD2. Looked up from germline, CDR1 is WSHSY and CDR2 is SAAADI. The length of the CDR3 is 14 residues. V was pared by 4 bases and J by 3 bases, with 3 bases of the junction left unmatched. The CDR3 here is CASSGTSGGYEQYF. The CDR3 DNA is TGCGCCAGCAGTGGGACTAGCGGAGGCTACGAGCAGTACTTC.

The V gene is TRBV18, the J gene TRBJ2-1; 8 bases agree with TRBD2. The V gene end was trimmed by 3 bases and the J gene end by 5 bases; junction bases not matched to a gene: 3. This CDR3 has 14 amino acids. Germline CDR1 and CDR2: KGHSH and LQKENI. CDR3 in amino acids: CASSPTGLDNEQFF. Here the CDR3 DNA reads TGTGCCAGCTCACCCACGGGACTAGACAATGAGCAGTTCTTC.

The chain has TRBV7-9 and TRBJ2-7, with D possibly being TRBD2 (5 bases). V dropped 3 bases and J dropped 6 bases, with 12 bases sitting between them. From germline, CDR1 is SEHNR and CDR2 FQNEAQ (reference sequence). This CDR3 comprises 13 residues. This chain's CDR3 is CASSFSLSGEQYF. The DNA for the CDR3 is TGTGCCAGCAGCTTTTCCTTAAGCGGCGAGCAGTACTTC.

The V gene is TRBV7-2, the J gene TRBJ2-6; D remains unclear. The CDR3 is 15 residues long. The V and J ends lost 1 base and 2 bases respectively, with 6 bases between them. CDR1 and CDR2 from the germline V gene are SGHTA and FQGNSA. CDR3: CASSLDKTGANVLTF. CDR3 nucleotides: TGTGCCAGCAGCTTAGACAAGACTGGGGCCAACGTCCTGACTTTC.

The chain combines TRBV29-1 with TRBJ2-1; D remains ambiguous. The CDR3 sequence is 13 residues long. Germline CDR1 and CDR2: SQVTM and ANQGSEA. Trimming pared 7 bases from V and 5 bases from J, leaving 15 bases between. The CDR3 DNA sequence: TGCAGCGCTTACGGAAGGCAGGACAATGAGCAGTTCTTC. Translation gives CSAYGRQDNEQFF.